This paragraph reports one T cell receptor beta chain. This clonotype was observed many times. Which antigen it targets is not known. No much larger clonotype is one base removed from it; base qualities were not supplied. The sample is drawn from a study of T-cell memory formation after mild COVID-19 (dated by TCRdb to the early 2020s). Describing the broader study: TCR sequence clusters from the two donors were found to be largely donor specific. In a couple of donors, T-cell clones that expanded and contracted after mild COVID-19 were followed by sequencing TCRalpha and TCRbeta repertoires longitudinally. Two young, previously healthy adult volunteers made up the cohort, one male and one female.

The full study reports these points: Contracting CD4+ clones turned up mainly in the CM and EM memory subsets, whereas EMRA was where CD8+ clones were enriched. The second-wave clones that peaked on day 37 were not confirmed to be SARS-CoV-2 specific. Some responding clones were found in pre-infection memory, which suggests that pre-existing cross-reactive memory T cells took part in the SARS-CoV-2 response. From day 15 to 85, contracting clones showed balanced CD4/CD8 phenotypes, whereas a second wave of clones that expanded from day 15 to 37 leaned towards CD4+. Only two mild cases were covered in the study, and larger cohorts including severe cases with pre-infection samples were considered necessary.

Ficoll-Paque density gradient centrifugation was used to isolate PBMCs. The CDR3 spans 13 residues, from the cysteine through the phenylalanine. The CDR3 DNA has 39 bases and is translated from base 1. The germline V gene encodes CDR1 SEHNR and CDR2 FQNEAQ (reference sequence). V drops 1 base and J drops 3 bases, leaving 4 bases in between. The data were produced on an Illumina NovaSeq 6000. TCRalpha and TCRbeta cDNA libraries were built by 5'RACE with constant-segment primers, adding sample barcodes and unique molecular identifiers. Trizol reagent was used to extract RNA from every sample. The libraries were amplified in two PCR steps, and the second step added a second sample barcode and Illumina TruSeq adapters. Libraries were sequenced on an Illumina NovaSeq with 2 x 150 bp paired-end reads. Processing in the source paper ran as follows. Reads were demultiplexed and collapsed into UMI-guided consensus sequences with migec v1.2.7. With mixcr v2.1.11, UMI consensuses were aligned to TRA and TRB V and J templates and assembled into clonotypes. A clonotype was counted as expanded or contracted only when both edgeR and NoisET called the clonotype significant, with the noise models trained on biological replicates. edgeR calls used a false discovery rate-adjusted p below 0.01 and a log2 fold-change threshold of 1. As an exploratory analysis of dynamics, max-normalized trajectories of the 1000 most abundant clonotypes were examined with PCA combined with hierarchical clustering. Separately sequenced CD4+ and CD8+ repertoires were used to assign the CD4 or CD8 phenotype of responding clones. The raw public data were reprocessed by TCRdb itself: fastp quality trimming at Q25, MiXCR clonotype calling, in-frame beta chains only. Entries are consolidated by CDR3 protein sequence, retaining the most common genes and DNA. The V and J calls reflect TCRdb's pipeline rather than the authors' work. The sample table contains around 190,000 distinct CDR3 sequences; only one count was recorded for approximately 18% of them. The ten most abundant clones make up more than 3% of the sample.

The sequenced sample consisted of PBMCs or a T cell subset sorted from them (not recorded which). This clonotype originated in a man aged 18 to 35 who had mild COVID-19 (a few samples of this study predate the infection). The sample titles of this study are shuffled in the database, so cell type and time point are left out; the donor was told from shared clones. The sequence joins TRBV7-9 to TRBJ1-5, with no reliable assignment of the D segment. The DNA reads TGTGCCAGCAGCTTAGGGGACAATCAGCCCCAGCATTTT. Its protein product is CASSLGDNQPQHF.